A selection of T cell receptor beta chains follows, all from one sample in a study of blood T cells in healthy people across ages. TCRdb ran MiXCR on the 5' RACE reads and lists one entry per CDR3 protein. Among 1.5 million to 2 million distinct CDR3 sequences listed, 28% were seen once. What was sequenced was blood. Every receptor here comes from a woman in her 30s in good health. Each CDR3 is given with its conserved first and last residue. The D gene is left open where the match is weak. Clone size appears in some rows only: once, few, many, or a class for an expanded clone.

d_call,clone_size,v_call,j_call,cdr3_nt,cdr3_aa
-,-,TRBV18,TRBJ2-1,TGTGCCAGCTCACTCGGACTCCCTGGCCACAATGAGCAGTTCTTC,CASSLGLPGHNEQFF
-,many,TRBV7-9,TRBJ2-7,TGTGCCAGCAGCCGGGACTCGTCAAAAGAGCAGTACTTC,CASSRDSSKEQYF
TRBD2,few,TRBV20-1,TRBJ2-3,TGCAGTGCTAGGGGGGATAGACTAGCGGGAGCAGGAGATACGCAGTATTTT,CSARGDRLAGAGDTQYF
TRBD2,-,TRBV7-2,TRBJ2-3,TGTGCCAGCAGCTCCGATAGCGGGGTGGGCACAGATACGCAGTATTTT,CASSSDSGVGTDTQYF
-,-,TRBV28,TRBJ1-6,TGTGCCAGCAGCAGTCATACGGGGGAATCACCCCTCCACTTT,CASSSHTGESPLHF
TRBD1,many,TRBV7-2,TRBJ2-7,TGTGCCAGCAGCTTCCGCGGGACAGGGCCCCACGAGCAGTACTTC,CASSFRGTGPHEQYF
-,-,TRBV7-9,TRBJ2-7,TGTGCCAGCAGCTTAATCGGTGTAAGAGGCTACGAGCAGTACTTC,CASSLIGVRGYEQYF
TRBD1,-,TRBV3-1,TRBJ2-5,TGTGCCAGCAGCCAAGTTGGGACAGGGGCCCGGGAGACCCAGTACTTC,CASSQVGTGARETQYF
TRBD1,many,TRBV20-1,TRBJ2-7,TGCAGTGCTAGGGGACAGGTAGGCCTATCGTACGAGCAGTACTTC,CSARGQVGLSYEQYF
-,few,TRBV9,TRBJ2-7,TGTGCCAGCAGCGTGGGATTGCGGGACTCCGAAGGATACGAGCAGTACTTC,CASSVGLRDSEGYEQYF
-,once,TRBV6-5,TRBJ2-7,TGTGCCAGCAGTTATTCCTTTGGGCAGGGATACGAGCAGTACTTC,CASSYSFGQGYEQYF
-,-,TRBV19,TRBJ1-2,TGTGCCAGTAGTATCGGGGCAGAGCGTAATGGCTACACCTTC,CASSIGAERNGYTF
-,many,TRBV5-5,TRBJ2-1,TGTGCCAGCAGCCGAGACTACGAGGGGGTCAATGAGCAGTTCTTC,CASSRDYEGVNEQFF
TRBD2,few,TRBV19,TRBJ2-5,TGTGCCAGTAGTCGGCGGGAGGGTCGTGGGGAGACCCAGTACTTC,CASSRREGRGETQYF
TRBD2,few,TRBV20-1,TRBJ2-3,TGCAGTGCTAGTCTGGGTCCGGTTCTAGCGGGAGGAAAGGCACAGTATTTT,CSASLGPVLAGGKAQYF